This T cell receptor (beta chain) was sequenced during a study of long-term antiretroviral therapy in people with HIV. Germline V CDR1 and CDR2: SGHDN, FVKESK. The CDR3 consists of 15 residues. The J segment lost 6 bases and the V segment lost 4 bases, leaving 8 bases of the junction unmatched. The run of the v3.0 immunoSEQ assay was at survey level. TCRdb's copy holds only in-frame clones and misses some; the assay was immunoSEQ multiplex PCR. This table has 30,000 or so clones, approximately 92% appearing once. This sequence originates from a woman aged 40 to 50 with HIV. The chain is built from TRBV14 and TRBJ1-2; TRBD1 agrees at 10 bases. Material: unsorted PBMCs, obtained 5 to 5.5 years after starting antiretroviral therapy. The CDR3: CASSPGQGSLHGYTF. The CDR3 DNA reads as TGTGCCAGCAGCCCGGGACAGGGGAGTCTCCATGGCTACACCTTC.